This T cell receptor (beta chain) appears in the sequencing data of a study of blood T cells in healthy people across ages. Study conclusions and caveats: Using unsorted PBMCs precluded a conclusive naive versus antigen-experienced comparison. Significant beta diversity loss was already apparent by age approximately 38, declining roughly linearly.

Concerning this clonotype: Its specificity is unknown.

A J-beta primer mix and a sample-barcoded 5' primer were used in a second PCR of roughly 7 to 12 cycles. TCRdb reprocessed the 5' RACE reads via MiXCR and lists one record per CDR3 protein. The table records hundreds of thousands of distinct CDR3 sequences, around 38% of them present only once. Whenever a sample was processed, at least 7 million PBMCs were isolated. This receptor was identified in an elderly man in good health. The specimen sequenced was blood.

This chain's CDR3 is CSASGLAGGPRLFF. For the CDR3, the DNA is TGCAGTGCTTCCGGACTAGCGGGAGGGCCTCGTCTGTTCTTC. V usage is TRBV20-1 and J usage is TRBJ2-1, with TRBD2 matching 15 bases. CDR1 is DFQATT and CDR2 is SNEGSKA in the germline V gene (reference sequence). J lost 15 bases, V lost 5 bases, and 11 bases had no gene match. This CDR3 is built from 14 residues.